This TCR beta chain was found in a study of T cells after yellow fever vaccination. Study information: Those fractions that held only low numbers of cells were prepared using the SMART-Seq v4 Ultra Low Input RNA kit.

One entry per CDR3 protein, called by TCRdb with MiXCR from the 5' RACE reads. The profile covers around 500,000 distinct CDR3 sequences, with less than 25% appearing a single time and roughly a sixth taken by the ten largest. General study findings and limits: FACS-sorted repertoires could harbor abundant contaminating bulk-population clonotypes.

J gave up 1 base and V 5 bases, and 2 bases lay outside the gene matches. Per the germline V gene, CDR1 is SEHNR and CDR2 is FQNEAQ (reference sequence). CDR3 length equals 14 residues. This clonotype was seen repeatedly, ten times or more. The antigen is undetermined. The chain uses TRBV7-9 and TRBJ1-1, with TRBD1 identical over 9 bases. The TCR was taken from a young man who received the YFV17D yellow fever vaccine. The material was PBMCs, obtained approximately 20 days after the first yellow fever vaccination. This chain's CDR3 is CASSAGQGNTEAFF. In DNA form, the CDR3 reads TGTGCCAGCAGCGCGGGACAGGGGAACACTGAAGCTTTCTTT.